The 32 T cell receptor beta chains below come from one sample, sequenced in a study of cytomegalovirus exposure and HLA in healthy donors. PCR employed 60 Vbeta and 13 Jbeta primers. The repertoire was sequenced with immunoSEQ multiplex PCR; TCRdb's copy has only in-frame clones and lacks some. The sample consists of around 130,000 clones, around 82% of them appearing once. The sample comprised PBMCs. The source of these receptors is a boy aged 10-17 years in good health and CMV-seronegative.

The gene calls are TRBV6-4 and TRBJ2-1, with D possibly matching TRBD2 (5 bases). The CDR3 totals 16 residues. From germline, CDR1 is MRHNA and CDR2 SNTAGT. The V end lost 4 bases, the J end lost 6 bases, and 19 bases lay between the germline ends. The CDR3 spells CASSVFPSSGANEQFF. CDR3 bases: TGTGCCAGCAGTGTATTCCCTAGCTCGGGCGCCAATGAGCAGTTCTTC.

This clone has only one observation. The chain combines TRBV28 with TRBJ1-1; unclear D gene. V dropped 0 bases and J dropped 1 base, with 9 bases sitting between them. This CDR3 comprises 15 residues. Germline CDR1 and CDR2: MDHEN and SYDVKM. The chain's CDR3 is CASSLWRGGNTEAFF. CDR3 nucleotides: TGTGCCAGCAGTTTATGGCGGGGAGGGAACACTGAAGCTTTCTTT.

This sequence joins TRBV7-9 and TRBJ1-2; 7 bases are a match to TRBD1. This CDR3 comprises 13 residues. Germline-derived CDR1 and CDR2 are SEHNR and FQNEAQ (reference sequence). J was trimmed by 7 bases and V by 3 bases; bases with no gene match: 5. The CDR3 nucleotides read TGTGCCAGCAGCTTCAGGGGGGCGGGTGGCTACACCTTC. It yields the protein CASSFRGAGGYTF.

A single count supports this clone. In nucleotides, the CDR3 is TGTGCCAGCAGCGAGGGGGCGGGACAGGGGTCCCGGGGTAAGAACACTGAAGCTTTCTTT. Its protein product is CASSEGAGQGSRGKNTEAFF. The chain has TRBV5-4 and TRBJ1-1; TRBD1 matches at 10 bases. Germline V gene sequence: CDR1 SGHNT, CDR2 YYREEE (reference sequence). CDR3 length: 20 residues. The J segment lost 1 base and the V segment lost 4 bases, leaving 19 bases of the junction unmatched.

V gene TRBV2 combines with J gene TRBJ2-1; 9 nucleotides agree with TRBD2. Losses at the gene ends were 7 bases for V and 7 bases for J; bases not matched to a gene: 5. Germline lookup yields CDR1 SNHLY and CDR2 FYNNEI. This CDR3 spans 13 amino acids. The CDR3 DNA sequence: TGTGCCAGCAAGGGCCTAGCGGGGAATGAGCAGTTCTTC. Amino acids: CASKGLAGNEQFF.

CDR3 sequence: CASSLDRVSEAFF. DNA of the CDR3: TGCGCCAGCAGCTTGGACAGGGTTTCGGAAGCTTTCTTT. The gene calls are TRBV5-1 and TRBJ1-1; weak D call: TRBD1 (6 bases). Trimming took off 0 bases at V and 8 bases at J, with 11 bases between the two ends. The CDR3 sequence is 13 residues long. Germline V gene sequence: CDR1 SGHRS, CDR2 YFSETQ. Based on the CDR3 plus reference TRBV5-1 and TRBJ1-1, the full variable domain is KAGVTQTPRYLIKTRGQQVTLSCSPISGHRSVSWYQQTPGQGLQFLFEYFSETQRNKGNFPGRFSGRQFSNSRSEMNVSTLELGDSALYLCASSLDRVSEAFFGQGTRLTVV.

This chain connects TRBV27 to TRBJ2-1; TRBD2 might be the D (6 bases). CDR1 and CDR2 from the germline V gene are MNHEY and SMNVEV (reference sequence). Trimming removed 4 bases from V and 4 bases from J, with 17 bases in between. The CDR3 runs 16 residues. This CDR3 is CASSSLGAGLYNEQFF. In nucleotides, the CDR3 is TGTGCCAGCAGTTCCCTAGGGGCGGGGCTTTACAATGAGCAGTTCTTC.

V usage is TRBV27 and J usage is TRBJ1-1, with 8 bases aligning to TRBD1. After removal of 6 bases from V and 1 base from J, the junction contained 7 bases not matched to a gene. CDR1 and CDR2 (germline): MNHEY, SMNVEV (reference sequence). The CDR3 consists of 15 residues. The chain's CDR3 is CASRSTGQANTEAFF. In nucleotides, the CDR3 is TGTGCCAGCAGATCCACGGGACAGGCGAACACTGAAGCTTTCTTT.

This clone occurred once. The rearrangement uses TRBV6-4 and TRBJ2-2; the D is unclear. V gave up 7 bases and J gave up 4 bases, with 10 bases separating them. This CDR3 region has 13 residues. CDR1 MRHNA and CDR2 SNTAGT come from the germline V gene. The CDR3 sequence is CASNRSGTGELFF. DNA for the CDR3: TGTGCCAGCAACCGATCAGGCACCGGGGAGCTGTTTTTT.

This clone appeared once. The rearrangement links TRBV29-1 to TRBJ2-1; D may be TRBD2 (5 bases). V was pared by 4 bases and J by 4 bases, with 17 bases between. This CDR3 is 15 amino acids long. Germline CDR1 is SQVTM and CDR2 is ANQGSEA. In DNA, the CDR3 is TGCAGCGTTGGACTAAAGGGTATGGGGTACAATGAGCAGTTCTTC. Protein product: CSVGLKGMGYNEQFF.

The V call is TRBV5-1, the J call TRBJ1-2, with D possibly matching TRBD1 (6 bases). Trimming removed 5 bases at V and 5 bases at J, with 16 bases between. This CDR3 is 14 amino acids long. Germline-derived CDR1 and CDR2 are SGHRS and YFSETQ. The chain's CDR3 is CASSFGGASYGYTF. In DNA, the CDR3 is TGCGCCAGCAGTTTTGGGGGCGCGTCTTATGGCTACACCTTC.

This chain uses TRBV19 with TRBJ2-5; D is uncertain. This CDR3 contains 12 residues. The V end was cut by 5 bases, the J end by 0 bases, with 4 bases between. Germline CDR1 is LNHDA and CDR2 is SQIVND (reference sequence). For the CDR3, the DNA is TGTGCCAGTAGTCCAAACCAAGAGACCCAGTACTTC. Encoded protein: CASSPNQETQYF.

CDR3 DNA: TGTGCCTGGCTGGCGGGGCCAGCCTACGAGCAGTACTTC. As protein: CAWLAGPAYEQYF. V is TRBV30 and J is TRBJ2-7, with D perhaps matching TRBD2 (6 bases). The CDR3 covers 13 residues. Germline CDR1 reads GTSNPN; CDR2 reads SVGIG (reference sequence). V lost 5 bases to trimming and J lost 2 bases, with 13 bases between them.

This clone has more than one count but fewer than ten. This rearrangement joins TRBV4-1 to TRBJ2-6; tentatively, D is TRBD2 (5 bases). Trimming removed 3 bases at V and 3 bases at J, with 6 bases between. CDR3 size: 14 residues. In germline, CDR1 is MGHRA, CDR2 YSYEKL. The CDR3 here is CASSHGDGANVLTF. In DNA form, the CDR3 reads TGCGCCAGCAGCCACGGGGATGGGGCCAACGTCCTGACTTTC.

The chain couples TRBV19 to TRBJ1-2; TRBD1 might be the D (5 bases). Germline values: CDR1 LNHDA, CDR2 SQIVND (reference sequence). The CDR3 has 14 amino acids. With 1 base removed from V and 3 bases from J, the gap between germline ends came to 9 bases. The CDR3 DNA follows: TGTGCCAGTAGTATAGCCCAGGGCGACTATGGCTACACCTTC. This encodes CASSIAQGDYGYTF.

The chain links TRBV7-2 to TRBJ1-5, with 8 bases lining up with TRBD1. The V gene end was trimmed by 1 base and the J gene end by 6 bases; junction bases not matched to a gene: 5. This CDR3 region has 15 residues. Germline CDR1 is SGHTA and CDR2 is FQGNSA. The CDR3 coding sequence is TGTGCCAGCAGCTTAGTCAATGACAGGGGTCAGCCCCAGCATTTT. The encoded protein is CASSLVNDRGQPQHF.

V is TRBV4-2 and J is TRBJ2-3; a weak D match, TRBD2 (5 bases). V lost 0 bases and J lost 2, with 12 bases in between. The CDR3 length is 16 residues. The germline CDR1 and CDR2 sequences are LGHNA and YNFKEQ. As DNA, the CDR3 is TGTGCCAGCAGCCAAGACCGAGCGGTCTCCACAGATACGCAGTATTTT. This gives the protein CASSQDRAVSTDTQYF.

The chain links TRBV7-2 to TRBJ1-5; D may be TRBD1 (6 bases). Germline loops: CDR1 SGHTA, CDR2 FQGNSA. CDR3 length equals 15 residues. V was shortened by 4 bases and J by 7 bases, with 17 bases between the two germline ends. The CDR3 DNA follows: TGTGCCAGCAGCTCGGGACAAACAGGGAACCAGCCCCAGCATTTT. Its protein product is CASSSGQTGNQPQHF.

V and J are TRBV29-1 and TRBJ2-1; D may be TRBD2 (6 bases). The V gene lost 1 base and the J gene lost 0 bases, with 16 bases spanning the gap. Germline CDR1 is SQVTM and CDR2 is ANQGSEA. The CDR3 loop spans 17 amino acids. Here the CDR3 DNA reads TGCAGCGTTGAAGGGTGGCCGCGGGGCAGCTCCTACAATGAGCAGTTCTTC. Its translation is CSVEGWPRGSSYNEQFF.

This chain uses TRBV7-2 with TRBJ2-3; 7 bases align to TRBD2. The CDR3 runs to 14 residues. With V trimmed by 4 bases and J by 4 bases, 5 bases remained unmatched. The germline V gene has CDR1 SGHTA and CDR2 FQGNSA. The CDR3 region is CASSSGLVADTQYF. CDR3 DNA sequence: TGTGCCAGCAGCTCCGGACTAGTGGCAGATACGCAGTATTTT.

The chain joins TRBV5-1 to TRBJ2-5; tentative D call: TRBD2 (6 bases). The better agreement between TRBJ2-7 and the DNA end casts doubt on the J call. Germline assignment: CDR1 SGHRS and CDR2 YFSETQ. The CDR3 spans 14 residues. DNA of the CDR3: TGCGCCAGCAGCTTGGGGGGGGTTCTCTACGAGCAGTACTTC. As protein: CASSLGGVLYEQYF.

The chain uses TRBV6-5 and TRBJ1-1; a weak D match, TRBD1 (5 bases). Germline CDR1 reads MNHEY; CDR2 reads SVGAGI. There are 13 residues in the CDR3. V lost 7 bases to trimming and J lost 1 base, with 10 bases between them. The CDR3 loop is CASTGGRNTEAFF. As DNA, the CDR3 is TGTGCCAGCACGGGGGGAAGGAACACTGAAGCTTTCTTT.

The chain links TRBV7-2 to TRBJ1-6; 9 nucleotides match TRBD1. Per germline, CDR1 SGHTA and CDR2 FQGNSA. CDR3 length equals 15 residues. Trimming at V came to 5 bases and at J to 9 bases, leaving 8 bases not matched to a gene. The CDR3 sequence: CASSQTGQGGSPLHF. CDR3 coding DNA: TGTGCCAGCAGCCAAACGGGACAGGGAGGTTCACCCCTCCACTTT.

This chain uses TRBV21-1 with TRBJ1-2. TRBV21-1 is marked as a pseudogene. The CDR3 loop spans 12 amino acids. CDR3 DNA sequence: TGTGCCTCACTCGAACGCTCCTATGGCTACACCTTC. This gives the protein CASLERSYGYTF.

The J gene is TRBJ2-3, the V gene TRBV7-2, with TRBD2 matching 9 bases. The V and J ends lost 0 bases and 5 bases, in that order; junction bases with no gene match: 9. Per the germline V gene, CDR1 is SGHTA and CDR2 is FQGNSA. The CDR3 has 17 amino acids. CDR3 sequence reads: CASSLAGSAGGGDTQYF. CDR3 in DNA: TGTGCCAGCAGCTTAGCCGGGTCGGCGGGAGGGGGAGATACGCAGTATTTT.

This sequence joins TRBV19 and TRBJ1-4; D gene unclear. The CDR3 contains 11 residues. The germline V gene has CDR1 LNHDA and CDR2 SQIVND (reference sequence). Trimming shortened V by 6 bases and J by 8 bases, and 7 bases separated the two germline ends. In DNA form, the CDR3 reads TGTGCCAGTAGGAGTGAGGAAAAACTGTTTTTT. As protein: CASRSEEKLFF. Looking up the rest from reference TRBV19 and TRBJ1-4 gives the full variable domain: DGGITQSPKYLFRKEGQNVTLSCEQNLNHDAMYWYRQDPGQGLRLIYYSQIVNDFQKGDIAEGYSVSREKKESFPLTVTSAQKNPTAFYLCASRSEEKLFFGSGTQLSVL.

The chain uses TRBV2 and TRBJ2-7; 8 nucleotides align to TRBD2. Germline CDR1 reads SNHLY; CDR2 reads FYNNEI. Losses at the gene ends were 1 base for V and 4 bases for J; bases not matched to a gene: 9. This CDR3 is built from 16 residues. CDR3 loop: CASSEEGGTRRYEQYF. As DNA, the CDR3 is TGTGCCAGCAGTGAAGAGGGCGGGACTAGAAGGTACGAGCAGTACTTC.

This chain joins TRBV5-4 and TRBJ2-1; TRBD2 matches 11 bases. Germline values: CDR1 SGHNT, CDR2 YYREEE (reference sequence). This CDR3 spans 16 amino acids. The V and J ends lost 4 bases and 2 bases, in that order; junction bases with no gene match: 5. The CDR3 coding sequence is TGTGCCAGCAGCCCCATACTAGCGGGAGCCTACAATGAGCAGTTCTTC. Protein product: CASSPILAGAYNEQFF.

This clone has only a few counts. This chain links TRBV10-3 with TRBJ2-7, with 7 bases lining up with TRBD2. CDR3 length: 11 residues. The germline V gene encodes CDR1 ENHRY and CDR2 SYGVKD. J lost 5 bases, V lost 6 bases, and 1 base had no gene match. CDR3 bases: TGTGCCATCAGCGGACTAGACGAGCAGTACTTC. Encoded protein: CAISGLDEQYF.

The chain is built from TRBV7-2 and TRBJ1-2, with D uncertain. V was shortened by 5 bases and J by 2 bases, with 12 bases between the two germline ends. Germline CDR1 SGHTA, CDR2 FQGNSA. The CDR3 is 14 residues long. CDR3 residues: CASSPTVSNYGYTF. DNA of the CDR3: TGTGCCAGCAGCCCTACAGTTTCCAACTATGGCTACACCTTC.

There are a few counts of this clone. The chain employs TRBV10-1 and TRBJ2-5; 9 positions match TRBD2. This CDR3 spans 14 amino acids. Germline loops: CDR1 WNHNN, CDR2 SYGVQD (reference sequence). V was clipped by 7 bases and J by 4 bases; unmatched bases: 7. In DNA form, the CDR3 reads TGCGCCAGCACCCCCCTAGCGGGAATAGAGACCCAGTACTTC. Translating it yields CASTPLAGIETQYF.

The CDR3 sequence: CASNRAPGSQPQHF. The CDR3 region has the DNA TGTGCCAGTAACAGGGCACCTGGCAGTCAGCCCCAGCATTTT. The chain couples TRBV19 to TRBJ1-5, with D perhaps TRBD1 (6 bases). The length of the CDR3 is 14 residues. Trimming removed 7 bases at V and 6 bases at J, with 16 bases between. Germline V gene lookup returns CDR1 LNHDA and CDR2 SQIVND (reference sequence).